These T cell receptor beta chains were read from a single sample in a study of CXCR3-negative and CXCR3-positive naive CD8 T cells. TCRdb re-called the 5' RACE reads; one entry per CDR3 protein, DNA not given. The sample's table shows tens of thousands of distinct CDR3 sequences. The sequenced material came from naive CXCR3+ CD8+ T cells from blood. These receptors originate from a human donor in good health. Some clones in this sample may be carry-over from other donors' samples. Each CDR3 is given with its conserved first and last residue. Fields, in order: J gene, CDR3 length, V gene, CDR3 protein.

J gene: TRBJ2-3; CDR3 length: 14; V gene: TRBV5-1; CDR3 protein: CASSPWGRTDTQYF
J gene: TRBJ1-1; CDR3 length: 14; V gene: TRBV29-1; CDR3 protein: CSVEEITGGLEGFF
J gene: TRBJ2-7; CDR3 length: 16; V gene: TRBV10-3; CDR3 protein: CAISESGGDSSYEQYF
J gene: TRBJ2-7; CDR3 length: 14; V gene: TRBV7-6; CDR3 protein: CASSADSSSYEQYF
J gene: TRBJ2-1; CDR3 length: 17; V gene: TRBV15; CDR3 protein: CATSRGSTGGSYNEQFF
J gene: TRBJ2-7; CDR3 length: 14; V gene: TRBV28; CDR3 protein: CASSLGTSWYEQYF
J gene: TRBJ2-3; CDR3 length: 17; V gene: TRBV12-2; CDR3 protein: CASRSHLDRPGTDTQYF
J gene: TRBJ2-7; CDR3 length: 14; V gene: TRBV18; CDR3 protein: CASSPGQDQYEQYF
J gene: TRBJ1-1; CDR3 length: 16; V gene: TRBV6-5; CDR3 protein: CTSSRTGLSMNTEAFF
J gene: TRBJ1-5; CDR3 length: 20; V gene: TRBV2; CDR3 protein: CASIRRYWRCRGSGNQPQHF
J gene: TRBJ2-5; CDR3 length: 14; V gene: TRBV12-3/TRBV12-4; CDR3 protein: CASSPLTGSGAQYF
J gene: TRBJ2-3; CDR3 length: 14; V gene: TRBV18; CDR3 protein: CASSPVPRTDTQYF
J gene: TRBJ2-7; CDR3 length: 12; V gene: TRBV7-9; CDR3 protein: CASSGQNYEQYF
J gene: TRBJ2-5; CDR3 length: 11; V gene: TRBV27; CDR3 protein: CASRYRETQYF
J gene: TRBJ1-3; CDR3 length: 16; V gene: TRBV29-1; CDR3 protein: CSVESPQASSGNTIYF
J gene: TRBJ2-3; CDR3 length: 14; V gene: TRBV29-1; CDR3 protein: CSATLAGGADTQYF
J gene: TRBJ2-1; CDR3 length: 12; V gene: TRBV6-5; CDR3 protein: CASSSFANEQFF
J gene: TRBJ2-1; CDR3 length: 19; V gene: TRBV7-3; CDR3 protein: CASSLTARLAQYQYNEQFF
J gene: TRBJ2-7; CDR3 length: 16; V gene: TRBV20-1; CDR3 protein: CSARDLASGESYEQYF
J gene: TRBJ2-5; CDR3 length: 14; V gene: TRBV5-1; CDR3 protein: CASSYRGRQETQYF
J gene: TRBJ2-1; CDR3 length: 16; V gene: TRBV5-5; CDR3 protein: CASSPPLREGADEQFF
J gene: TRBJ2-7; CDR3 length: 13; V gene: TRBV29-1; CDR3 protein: CSVFQAGSYEQYF
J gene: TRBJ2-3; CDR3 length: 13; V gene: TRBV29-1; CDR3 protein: CSALSGYTDTQYF
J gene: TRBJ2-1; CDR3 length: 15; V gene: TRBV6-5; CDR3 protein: CASSWKRGGLDEQFF
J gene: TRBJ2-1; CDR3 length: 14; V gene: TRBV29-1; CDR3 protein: CSVDSAGDNNEQFF